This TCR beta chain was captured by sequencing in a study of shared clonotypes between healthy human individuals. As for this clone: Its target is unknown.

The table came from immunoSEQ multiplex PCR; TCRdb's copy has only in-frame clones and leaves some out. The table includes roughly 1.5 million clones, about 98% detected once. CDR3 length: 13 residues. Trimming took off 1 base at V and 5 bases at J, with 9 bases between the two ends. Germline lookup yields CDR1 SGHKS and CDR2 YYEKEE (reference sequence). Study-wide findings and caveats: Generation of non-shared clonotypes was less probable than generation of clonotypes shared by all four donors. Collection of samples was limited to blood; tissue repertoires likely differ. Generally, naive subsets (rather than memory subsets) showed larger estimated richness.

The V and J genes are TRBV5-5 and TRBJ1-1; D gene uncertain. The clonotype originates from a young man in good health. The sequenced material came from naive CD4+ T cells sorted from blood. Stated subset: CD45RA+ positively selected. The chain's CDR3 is CASSLSRVTEAFF. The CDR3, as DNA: TGTGCCAGCAGCTTGTCTAGGGTGACTGAAGCTTTCTTT.